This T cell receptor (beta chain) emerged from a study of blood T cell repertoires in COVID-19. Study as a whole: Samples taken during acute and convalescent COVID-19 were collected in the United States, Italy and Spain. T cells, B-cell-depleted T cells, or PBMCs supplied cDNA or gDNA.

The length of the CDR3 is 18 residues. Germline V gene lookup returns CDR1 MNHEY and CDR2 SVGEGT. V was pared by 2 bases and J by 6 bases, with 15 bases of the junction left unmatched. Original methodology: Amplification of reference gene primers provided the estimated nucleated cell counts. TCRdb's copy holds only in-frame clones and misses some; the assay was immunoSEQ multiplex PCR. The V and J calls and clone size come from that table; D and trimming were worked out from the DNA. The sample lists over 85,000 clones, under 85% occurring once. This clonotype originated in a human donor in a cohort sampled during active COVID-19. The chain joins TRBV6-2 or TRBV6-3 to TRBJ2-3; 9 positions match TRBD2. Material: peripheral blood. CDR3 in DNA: TGTGCCAGCAGTTACCCCGCAGGTGGCGGGGGGGCCGGTGATACGCAGTATTTT. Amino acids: CASSYPAGGGGAGDTQYF.